This T cell receptor beta chain was profiled in a study of blood T cell repertoires in COVID-19. At the level of the study: PBMCs, B-cell-depleted T cells, or T cells were the source of the cDNA or gDNA that made up the material.

Each exposed participant met a COVID-19 case in the 2 weeks preceding study entry. Germline V CDR1 and CDR2: SGHTA, FQGNSA. V was trimmed by 5 bases and J by 8 bases, leaving 16 bases between them. The CDR3 runs to 14 residues. Original handling: Quantification of nucleated cells was approximated via reference gene primer amplification. TCRdb's copy holds only in-frame clones and misses some; the assay was immunoSEQ multiplex PCR. V, J and clone size reflect that table, while D and trimming were determined from the DNA. The sample consists of under 300,000 clones, around 84% of them appearing once. This receptor was identified in a woman aged 45-59 years who had been exposed to COVID-19. The chain is built from TRBV7-2 and TRBJ1-3, with D possibly being TRBD1 (5 bases). Sample: PBMCs or T cells enriched from blood (not recorded which). For the CDR3, the DNA is TGTGCCAGCAGCCCACGGGCAGGGAGGGACACCATATATTTT. It translates to CASSPRAGRDTIYF.